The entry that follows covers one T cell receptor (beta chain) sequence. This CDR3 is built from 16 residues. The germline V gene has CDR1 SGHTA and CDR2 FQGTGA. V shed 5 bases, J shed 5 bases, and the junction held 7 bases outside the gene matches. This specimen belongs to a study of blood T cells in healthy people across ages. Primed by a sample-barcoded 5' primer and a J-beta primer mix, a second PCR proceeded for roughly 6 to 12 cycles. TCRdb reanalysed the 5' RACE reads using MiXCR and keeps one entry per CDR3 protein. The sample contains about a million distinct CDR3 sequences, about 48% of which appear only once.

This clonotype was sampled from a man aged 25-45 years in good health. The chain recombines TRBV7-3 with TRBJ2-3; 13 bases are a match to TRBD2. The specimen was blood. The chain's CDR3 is CASSPTSGGAGDTQYF. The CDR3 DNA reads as TGTGCCAGCAGCCCTACTAGCGGGGGGGCGGGAGATACGCAGTATTTT. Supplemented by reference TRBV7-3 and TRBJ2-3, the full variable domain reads GAGVSQTPSNKVTEKGKYVELRCDPISGHTALYWYRQSLGQGPEFLIYFQGTGAADDSGLPNDRFFAVRPEGSVSTLKIQRTERGDSAVYLCASSPTSGGAGDTQYFGPGTRLTVL.